This passage covers 15 T cell receptor beta chains from one sample sequenced in a study of cytomegalovirus exposure and HLA in healthy donors. Researchers ran the PCR with 60 Vbeta and 13 Jbeta primers. The repertoire was sequenced with immunoSEQ multiplex PCR; TCRdb's copy has only in-frame clones and lacks some. The sample holds 78,000 or so clones, around 60% seen once. The sample was PBMCs. The source is a male donor in good health and CMV-seropositive.

This chain uses TRBV5-1 with TRBJ1-2, with 8 bases fitting TRBD1. The CDR3 runs to 15 residues. Germline V CDR1 and CDR2: SGHRS, YFSETQ. Trimming cost V 4 bases and J 6 bases; bases outside gene matches: 11. CDR3 in amino acids: CASSPTQTGANGYTF. The CDR3 region has the DNA TGCGCCAGCAGCCCCACTCAGACAGGGGCCAATGGCTACACCTTC.

This chain links TRBV6-1 with TRBJ1-3; D ambiguous. Germline-derived CDR1 and CDR2 are MNHNS and SASEGT. The ends were cut back, 4 bases at V and 7 bases at J, with 20 bases in the middle. The CDR3 consists of 16 residues. The CDR3 region is CASSGSDGWGGNTIYF. The CDR3 coding sequence is TGTGCCAGCAGTGGATCGGACGGGTGGGGAGGGAACACCATATATTTT.

This clone was counted only a few times. This chain links TRBV6-1 with TRBJ2-7; D is possibly TRBD1 (6 bases). V was trimmed by 1 base and J by 2 bases, leaving 12 bases between them. Germline loops: CDR1 MNHNS, CDR2 SASEGT. This CDR3 comprises 15 residues. The chain's CDR3 is CASSEGPGAPYEQYF. The CDR3 DNA reads TGTGCCAGCAGTGAAGGCCCAGGGGCACCCTACGAGCAGTACTTC.

The chain uses TRBV29-1 and TRBJ2-5; a weak D match, TRBD1 (7 bases). Germline loops: CDR1 SQVTM, CDR2 ANQGSEA. The CDR3 is 15 residues long. V was trimmed by 3 bases and J by 1 base, leaving 15 bases between them. CDR3 DNA sequence: TGCAGCGTTGAGGAGGGACAGCGACCCCAAGAGACCCAGTACTTC. This codes for CSVEEGQRPQETQYF.

This chain uses TRBV7-8 with TRBJ1-1, with 7 bases fitting TRBD1. This CDR3 comprises 13 residues. After removal of 4 bases from V and 10 bases from J, the junction contained 9 bases not matched to a gene. From germline, CDR1 is SGHVS and CDR2 FQNEAQ. CDR3 region: CASSSGQVVGAFF. The CDR3 DNA is TGTGCCAGCAGCTCCGGACAGGTAGTAGGAGCTTTCTTT.

This chain links TRBV15 with TRBJ1-1; D is possibly TRBD1 (6 bases). With 5 bases removed from V and 1 base from J, the gap between germline ends came to 14 bases. This CDR3 spans 15 amino acids. In germline, CDR1 is LNHNV, CDR2 YYDKDF (reference sequence). This CDR3 is CATSPTGLGNTEAFF. The CDR3 bases are TGTGCCACCAGCCCAACAGGGCTCGGGAACACTGAAGCTTTCTTT. Based on the CDR3 plus reference TRBV15 and TRBJ1-1, the full variable domain is DAMVIQNPRYQVTQFGKPVTLSCSQTLNHNVMYWYQQKSSQAPKLLFHYYDKDFNNEADTPDNFQSRRPNTSFCFLDIRSPGLGDTAMYLCATSPTGLGNTEAFFGQGTRLTVV.

Turning to this clone: The conserved closing phenylalanine or tryptophan is absent in this CDR3, likely reflecting a read error. The DNA is omitted, as the CDR3 cannot be located on it reliably, and the CDR3 follows TCRdb's listing. The genes are TRBV6-1 and TRBJ1-2. CDR1 and CDR2 from the germline V gene are MNHNS and SASEGT. Ends included, the CDR3 has 12 residues. The CDR3 reads CASRTAGVGPFT.

The V gene is TRBV2, the J gene TRBJ2-4; the D is unclear. This CDR3 contains 13 residues. Germline CDR1 reads SNHLY; CDR2 reads FYNNEI. V gave up 4 bases and J gave up 4 bases, with 8 bases separating them. The CDR3 sequence is CASSVDGKNIQYF. The CDR3 bases are TGTGCCAGCAGTGTTGACGGGAAAAACATTCAGTACTTC.

The chain is built from TRBV6-5 and TRBJ2-3, with D possibly matching TRBD1 (5 bases). V was clipped by 6 bases and J by 2 bases, with 15 bases between them. CDR1 MNHEY and CDR2 SVGAGI come from the germline V gene. The CDR3 covers 15 residues. The CDR3 loop reads CASSRRGLNTDTQYF. For the CDR3, the DNA is TGTGCCAGCAGCCGTAGGGGTTTAAACACAGATACGCAGTATTTT.

The V call is TRBV6-5, the J call TRBJ2-7; D gene uncertain. This CDR3 is 15 amino acids long. The V end was cut by 7 bases, the J end by 6 bases, with 22 bases between. Germline V gene data show CDR1 as MNHEY and CDR2 as SVGAGI. The chain's CDR3 is CASKVGPLSLGEQYF. In DNA, the CDR3 is TGTGCCAGCAAGGTGGGCCCGTTATCGTTGGGCGAGCAGTACTTC.

This clone has a handful of counts. This sequence joins TRBV10-3 and TRBJ2-1, with TRBD2 matching over 9 bases. Germline loops: CDR1 ENHRY, CDR2 SYGVKD. The V gene end was trimmed by 4 bases and the J gene end by 2 bases; junction bases not matched to a gene: 3. The CDR3 contains 15 residues. The CDR3 sequence is CAISGTSVTYNEQFF. DNA of the CDR3: TGTGCCATCAGTGGGACTAGCGTTACCTACAATGAGCAGTTCTTC.

The chain couples TRBV5-1 to TRBJ2-3; the match to TRBD2 covers 9 bases. This CDR3 region has 17 residues. Per germline, CDR1 SGHRS and CDR2 YFSETQ. With 3 bases clipped from V and 0 bases from J, the junction kept 8 bases outside the gene matches. CDR3 bases: TGCGCCAGCAGCTCCGGGACTAGCCGTGCTAGCACAGATACGCAGTATTTT. Protein product: CASSSGTSRASTDTQYF.

The V and J genes are TRBV12-5 and TRBJ1-2; TRBD1 aligns across 8 bases. Germline V gives CDR1 LGHNT, CDR2 FRNRAP. The V gene end was trimmed by 1 base and the J gene end by 3 bases; junction bases not matched to a gene: 4. CDR3 length equals 15 residues. CDR3 nucleotide sequence: TGTGCTAGTGGTTTGGATCCAGGGGGCGACTATGGCTACACCTTC. This encodes CASGLDPGGDYGYTF.

The chain links TRBV6-5 to TRBJ2-3; 8 bases are a match to TRBD1. In germline, CDR1 is MNHEY, CDR2 SVGAGI. The CDR3 length is 15 residues. Trimming took 10 bases from V and 0 from J; bases not matched to a gene: 9. The CDR3 DNA is TGTGCCATAGCCACGGACAGGGCTAGCACAGATACGCAGTATTTT. This sequence encodes CAIATDRASTDTQYF.

This clone has a handful of counts. V and J are TRBV18 and TRBJ2-6; D might be TRBD1 (7 bases). This CDR3 is built from 18 residues. Trimming shortened V by 1 base and J by 0 bases, and 13 bases separated the two germline ends. Germline CDR1 is KGHSH and CDR2 is LQKENI. CDR3 coding DNA: TGTGCCAGCTCACCACGGACAGGAGGGGGCTCTGGGGCCAACGTCCTGACTTTC. Its protein is CASSPRTGGGSGANVLTF.